A single sample gave rise to the 22 T cell receptor beta chains below, sequenced in a study of blood T cell repertoires in COVID-19. Sequencing was performed with immunoSEQ multiplex PCR; in TCRdb, only in-frame clones are kept and a portion is missing. This sample has about 440,000 clones, with roughly 85% found just once. The sample taken for sequencing was PBMCs or T cells enriched from blood (not recorded which). The source is a woman aged 18-29 years with acute COVID-19.

The chain combines TRBV9 with TRBJ1-5, with D unclear. This CDR3 region has 15 residues. Germline CDR1 SGDLS, CDR2 YYNGEE. V was shortened by 0 bases and J by 2 bases, with 9 bases between the two germline ends. The DNA of the CDR3 is TGTGCCAGCAGCGTAGACCATCAGGGCAATCAGCCCCAGCATTTT. This translates into CASSVDHQGNQPQHF.

In its sample, this clone was seen once. This sequence joins TRBV12-3 or TRBV12-4 and TRBJ2-1, with TRBD1 as a possible D gene (6 bases). The CDR3 is 13 residues long. The V and J ends lost 3 bases and 6 bases respectively, with 9 bases between them. The CDR3, as DNA: TGTGCCAGCAGTTTCCGCAGGGGCAATGAGCAGTTCTTC. Translated: CASSFRRGNEQFF.

This chain uses TRBV5-4 with TRBJ2-1, with 10 nucleotides matching TRBD2. The CDR3 loop spans 17 amino acids. Germline V gene lookup returns CDR1 SGHNT and CDR2 YYREEE (reference sequence). V shed 4 bases and J 8 bases; nucleotides not matched to a gene: 15. The CDR3: CASSQSGRAYNLYEQFF. The CDR3 coding sequence is TGTGCCAGCAGCCAGAGCGGGAGGGCCTATAATTTATATGAGCAGTTCTTC.

The chain employs TRBV25-1 and TRBJ2-7; D is possibly TRBD1 (6 bases). This CDR3 is 15 amino acids long. The ends were cut back, 5 bases at V and 6 bases at J, with 20 bases in the middle. The germline CDR1 and CDR2 sequences are MGHDK and SYGVNS. The CDR3 nucleotides read TGTGCCAGCAGTCCACAGGGTAGCCCTCCCCTCGAGCAGTACTTC. Encoded protein: CASSPQGSPPLEQYF.

V usage is TRBV11-2 and J usage is TRBJ1-1; TRBD1 matches at 9 bases. Losses at the gene ends were 5 bases for V and 3 bases for J; bases not matched to a gene: 4. CDR1 and CDR2 (germline): SGHAT, FQNNGV. The CDR3 has 14 residues. CDR3 nucleotides: TGTGCCAGCAGCCAACAGGGGGCGCACACTGAAGCTTTCTTT. Amino acid sequence: CASSQQGAHTEAFF. The complete variable domain, with remaining parts taken from reference TRBV11-2 and TRBJ1-1, reads EAGVAQSPRYKIIEKRQSVAFWCNPISGHATLYWYQQILGQGPKLLIQFQNNGVVDDSQLPKDRFSAERLKGVDSTLKIQPAKLEDSAVYLCASSQQGAHTEAFFGQGTRLTVV.

Comment on this clone: The same CDR3 arises from other DNA sequences in this sample as well. This chain links TRBV18 with TRBJ2-7, with D perhaps matching TRBD2 (6 bases). The CDR3 is 13 residues long. Germline assignment: CDR1 KGHSH and CDR2 LQKENI. V gave up 3 bases and J gave up 1 base, with 7 bases separating them. CDR3 in DNA: TGTGCCAGCTCACCGGGGGGTTCCTACGAGCAGTACTTC. Amino acid sequence: CASSPGGSYEQYF.

The J gene is TRBJ1-4, the V gene TRBV25-1; no definite D call. Per the germline V gene, CDR1 is MGHDK and CDR2 is SYGVNS. The CDR3 loop spans 13 amino acids. Deletions cut 9 bases from V and 0 bases from J, with 8 bases between. CDR3 coding DNA: TGTGCCAGTCGGTTGACAACTAATGAAAAACTGTTTTTT. Translating it yields CASRLTTNEKLFF.

The V gene is TRBV4-1, the J gene TRBJ2-1, with D possibly TRBD2 on 5 matching bases. From germline, CDR1 is MGHRA and CDR2 YSYEKL. Trimming took off 3 bases at V and 0 bases at J, with 6 bases between the two ends. There are 14 residues in the CDR3. The CDR3 spells CASSQSGSYNEQFF. The CDR3 bases are TGCGCCAGCAGCCAGAGCGGCTCCTACAATGAGCAGTTCTTC.

V and J are TRBV3-1 (or the pseudogene TRBV3-2) and TRBJ1-2, with D unresolved. CDR1 and CDR2 from the germline V gene are LGHDT and YNNKEL (reference sequence). Trimming took 0 bases from V and 8 from J, leaving 16 bases between them. The CDR3 covers 15 residues. DNA for the CDR3: TGTGCCAGCAGCCAAGATCTTGTAGCCCCGCGCGGCTACACCTTC. Protein product: CASSQDLVAPRGYTF.

The sample holds one count of this clone. This chain connects TRBV5-6 to TRBJ2-2; the D is unclear. The CDR3 consists of 15 residues. Germline-derived CDR1 and CDR2 are SGHDT and YYEEEE. V lost 4 bases, J lost 1 base, and 11 bases lay in between. The CDR3 nucleotides read TGTGCCAGCAGCGCGCGACTCTTGAACACCGGGGAGCTGTTTTTT. Its protein product is CASSARLLNTGELFF. Together with reference TRBV5-6 and TRBJ2-2, the CDR3 gives the full variable domain: DAGVTQSPTHLIKTRGQQVTLRCSPKSGHDTVSWYQQALGQGPQFIFQYYEEEERQRGNFPDRFSGHQFPNYSSELNVNALLLGDSALYLCASSARLLNTGELFFGEGSRLTVL.

The sample holds one count of this clone. The V and J genes are TRBV5-8 and TRBJ1-3; perhaps TRBD1 as D (6 bases). The V gene's germline CDR1 is SGHTS and CDR2 YDEGEE. The CDR3 sequence is 14 residues long. Trimming pared 7 bases from V and 1 base from J, leaving 12 bases between. CDR3 in DNA: TGTGCCAGCGTAAACCAGGGGTCTGGAAACACCATATATTTT. It encodes CASVNQGSGNTIYF.

The J gene is TRBJ2-4, the V gene TRBV29-1, with D possibly matching TRBD2 (6 bases). The CDR3 sequence is 13 residues long. The V gene lost 0 bases and the J gene lost 5 bases, with 8 bases spanning the gap. The germline V gene has CDR1 SQVTM and CDR2 ANQGSEA. The CDR3 protein is CSVEDGGQNIQYF. The CDR3 nucleotides read TGCAGCGTTGAAGACGGAGGGCAAAACATTCAGTACTTC.

The chain links TRBV2 to TRBJ1-6; 9 positions agree with TRBD1. The CDR3 has 15 residues. Per the germline V gene, CDR1 is SNHLY and CDR2 is FYNNEI. The V gene end was trimmed by 2 bases and the J gene end by 10 bases; junction bases not matched to a gene: 6. The CDR3 reads CASSEPGTGLSPLHF. The CDR3 DNA reads as TGTGCCAGCAGTGAACCCGGGACAGGGCTATCACCCCTCCACTTT.

The DNA for the CDR3 is TGTGCCAGCAGCCAGGACAGTAATAATTCACCCCTCCACTTT. Translation: CASSQDSNNSPLHF. This chain joins TRBV3-1 (or the pseudogene TRBV3-2) and TRBJ1-6; maybe TRBD1 (6 bases). V was trimmed by 3 bases and J by 5 bases, leaving 8 bases between them. This CDR3 has 14 amino acids. Looked up from germline, CDR1 is LGHDT and CDR2 is YNNKEL (reference sequence).

The CDR3 is CASSSGTGRNEKLFF. In DNA form, the CDR3 reads TGTGCCAGCAGCTCGGGGACAGGGAGAAATGAAAAACTGTTTTTT. The genes are TRBV5-4 and TRBJ1-4, with TRBD1 matching over 9 bases. Germline trimming cut 3 bases from V and 5 bases from J; bases unmatched to any gene: 5. CDR3 length equals 15 residues. Looked up from germline, CDR1 is SGHNT and CDR2 is YYREEE (reference sequence).

The chain employs TRBV3-1 (or the pseudogene TRBV3-2) and TRBJ2-7, with 8 bases fitting TRBD1. The germline V gene has CDR1 LGHDT and CDR2 YNNKEL (reference sequence). The J segment lost 5 bases and the V segment lost 0 bases, leaving 9 bases of the junction unmatched. There are 16 residues in the CDR3. In DNA form, the CDR3 reads TGTGCCAGCAGCCAAGATTCAGGGGGCAGGGGAAACGAGCAGTACTTC. Protein: CASSQDSGGRGNEQYF.

V and J are TRBV11-3 and TRBJ2-3; D is unresolved. The CDR3 has 15 residues. Trimming left V 1 base short and J 2 bases short, with 10 bases between. Germline lookup yields CDR1 SGHNT and CDR2 YENEEA. CDR3 bases: TGTGCCAGCAGCTTAGGAGGTTCGAACACAGATACGCAGTATTTT. This sequence encodes CASSLGGSNTDTQYF.

In its sample, this clone was seen a few times. This chain joins TRBV30 and TRBJ2-2; D not certain. Germline V gives CDR1 GTSNPN, CDR2 SVGIG (reference sequence). This CDR3 has 12 amino acids. V lost 6 bases to trimming and J lost 1 base, with 6 bases between them. The DNA of the CDR3 is TGTGCCTGTCTCAGGAACACCGGGGAGCTGTTTTTT. Its protein product is CACLRNTGELFF.

This rearrangement joins TRBV6-7 to TRBJ1-2, with D possibly matching TRBD1 (6 bases). TRBV6-7 is identified as an open reading frame with a role that is uncertain. Deletions cut 2 bases from V and 6 bases from J, with 13 bases between. CDR3 length: 14 amino acids. The CDR3 sequence: CASSYKTGRDGYTF. The CDR3 region has the DNA TGTGCCAGCAGTTACAAAACAGGGCGGGATGGCTACACCTTC.

The V gene is TRBV12-3 or TRBV12-4, the J gene TRBJ1-5; D is undetermined. The CDR3 consists of 12 residues. V shed 3 bases and J shed 6 bases, with 6 bases lying between them. The CDR3: CASSFVRQPQHF. In DNA form, the CDR3 reads TGTGCCAGCAGTTTTGTCCGTCAGCCCCAGCATTTT.

The rearrangement joins TRBV4-1 to TRBJ2-7; maybe TRBD2 (6 bases). Per the germline V gene, CDR1 is MGHRA and CDR2 is YSYEKL. The CDR3 extends over 14 amino acids. V was clipped by 0 bases and J by 2 bases, with 8 bases between them. CDR3 nucleotides: TGCGCCAGCAGCCAAGAGGGCGGGGCCTACGAGCAGTACTTC. Translation gives CASSQEGGAYEQYF.

The rearrangement uses TRBV9 and TRBJ2-7, with D uncertain. V lost 0 bases and J 0 bases, leaving 10 bases between the germline ends. The CDR3 runs 15 residues. The germline V gene encodes CDR1 SGDLS and CDR2 YYNGEE. DNA of the CDR3: TGTGCCAGCAGCGTAGGGAAAACGGGCTCCTACGAGCAGTACTTC. As protein: CASSVGKTGSYEQYF.